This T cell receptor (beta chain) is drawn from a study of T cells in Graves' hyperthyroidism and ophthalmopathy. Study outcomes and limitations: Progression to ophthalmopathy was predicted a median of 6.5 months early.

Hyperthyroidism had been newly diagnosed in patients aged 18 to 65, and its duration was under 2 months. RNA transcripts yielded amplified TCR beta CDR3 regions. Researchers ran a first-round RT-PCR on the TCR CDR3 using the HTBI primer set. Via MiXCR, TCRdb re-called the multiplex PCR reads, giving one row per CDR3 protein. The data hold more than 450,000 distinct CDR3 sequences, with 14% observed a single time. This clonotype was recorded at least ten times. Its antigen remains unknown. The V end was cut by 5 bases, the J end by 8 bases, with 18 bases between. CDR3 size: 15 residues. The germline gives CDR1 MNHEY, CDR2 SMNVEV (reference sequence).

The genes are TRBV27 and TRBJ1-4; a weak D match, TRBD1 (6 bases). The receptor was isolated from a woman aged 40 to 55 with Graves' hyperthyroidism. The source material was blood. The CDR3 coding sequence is TGTGCCAGCAGTGCGTCTCCAGGGGTGGGAGAAAAACTGTTTTTT. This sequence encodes CASSASPGVGEKLFF.